These 8 T cell receptor beta chains came from one sample sequenced in a study of blood T cell repertoires in COVID-19. Sequenced by immunoSEQ multiplex PCR; TCRdb stores in-frame clones only, minus some. The sample holds about 110,000 clones, roughly 80% seen once. Sequenced input: peripheral blood. Every receptor here comes from a woman in her sixties with acute or convalescent COVID-19.

CDR3 in amino acids: CASSLAPTSNEQFF. The DNA for the CDR3 is TGTGCCAGCAGCTTGGCACCGACTAGCAATGAGCAGTTCTTC. The genes are TRBV5-6 and TRBJ2-1; a weak D match, TRBD2 (6 bases). Germline V gene sequence: CDR1 SGHDT, CDR2 YYEEEE. Trimming stripped 0 bases from V and 6 bases from J, with 10 bases between. CDR3 length: 14 amino acids. Supplemented by reference TRBV5-6 and TRBJ2-1, the full variable domain reads DAGVTQSPTHLIKTRGQQVTLRCSPKSGHDTVSWYQQALGQGPQFIFQYYEEEERQRGNFPDRFSGHQFPNYSSELNVNALLLGDSALYLCASSLAPTSNEQFFGPGTRLTVL.

The V gene is TRBV29-1, the J gene TRBJ2-2; 7 nucleotides match TRBD1. Trimming cost V 5 bases and J 7 bases; bases outside gene matches: 7. Per germline, CDR1 SQVTM and CDR2 ANQGSEA. The CDR3 has 13 amino acids. The DNA for the CDR3 is TGCAGCGTTACAGGGACAGAACGCGGGGAGCTGTTTTTT. This sequence encodes CSVTGTERGELFF.

This chain uses TRBV7-2 with TRBJ1-4; 7 bases are a match to TRBD1. J lost 8 bases, V lost 1 base, and 10 bases had no gene match. The CDR3 is made up of 16 amino acids. CDR1 is SGHTA and CDR2 is FQGNSA in the germline V gene. In nucleotides, the CDR3 is TGTGCCAGCAGCTTAGAGGGTAGGGGGCTTCGGGAAAAACTGTTTTTT. This encodes CASSLEGRGLREKLFF. Looking up the rest from reference TRBV7-2 and TRBJ1-4 gives the full variable domain: GAGVSQSPSNKVTEKGKDVELRCDPISGHTALYWYRQSLGQGLEFLIYFQGNSAPDKSGLPSDRFSAERTGGSVSTLTIQRTQQEDSAVYLCASSLEGRGLREKLFFGSGTQLSVL.

The table lists this clone with a few counts. The chain combines TRBV7-2 with TRBJ2-3; perhaps TRBD1 as D (5 bases). This CDR3 spans 14 amino acids. Germline V gene sequence: CDR1 SGHTA, CDR2 FQGNSA. The V gene lost 1 base and the J gene lost 4 bases, with 9 bases spanning the gap. The CDR3: CASSLDLGPDTQYF. The CDR3 DNA is TGTGCCAGCAGCTTAGACCTGGGGCCAGATACGCAGTATTTT.

V and J are TRBV11-2 and TRBJ2-3; D uncertain. The germline gives CDR1 SGHAT, CDR2 FQNNGV. The V gene lost 3 bases and the J gene lost 6 bases, with 10 bases spanning the gap. This CDR3 has 13 amino acids. As DNA, the CDR3 is TGTGCCAGCAGCTTCCACTCTCCGGATACGCAGTATTTT. Protein product: CASSFHSPDTQYF.

The table lists this clone with a count of one. The chain recombines TRBV27 with TRBJ1-5; 11 positions match TRBD1. The V and J ends lost 5 bases and 6 bases, in that order; junction bases with no gene match: 6. The CDR3 extends over 15 amino acids. Per germline, CDR1 MNHEY and CDR2 SMNVEV (reference sequence). CDR3: CASSGGTGGIQPQHF. The CDR3 DNA follows: TGTGCCAGCAGTGGGGGGACAGGGGGGATTCAGCCCCAGCATTTT.

A few counts support this clone. The CDR3 DNA reads TGTGCCAGCAGCTTAGCAAACAGCCAGGTAGGCTACGAGCAGTACTTC. Translated, it gives CASSLANSQVGYEQYF. This chain links TRBV7-2 with TRBJ2-7; no reliable D call. This CDR3 is 16 amino acids long. V lost 0 bases and J 3 bases, leaving 15 bases between the germline ends. Germline assignment: CDR1 SGHTA and CDR2 FQGNSA. Complete variable domain (other parts from reference TRBV7-2 and TRBJ2-7): GAGVSQSPSNKVTEKGKDVELRCDPISGHTALYWYRQSLGQGLEFLIYFQGNSAPDKSGLPSDRFSAERTGGSVSTLTIQRTQQEDSAVYLCASSLANSQVGYEQYFGPGTRLTVT.

This rearrangement joins TRBV5-1 to TRBJ2-1; a weak D match, TRBD1 (5 bases). This CDR3 comprises 11 residues. V lost 4 bases, J lost 8 bases, and 7 bases lay in between. Germline V gives CDR1 SGHRS, CDR2 YFSETQ. CDR3 sequence: CASSETDEQFF. CDR3 DNA sequence: TGCGCCAGCAGCGAGACAGATGAGCAGTTCTTC.